This T cell receptor beta chain was recovered during a study of Tregs in tolerant kidney transplant recipients. Turning to the study itself: Related graft donors supplied nonmyeloablative bone marrow transplants, and mixed chimerism was transient. Broader study findings: The most relevant donor-specific Treg TCRbeta repertoire apparently came from expansion with activated donor B cells.

Produced via immunoSEQ multiplex PCR; TCRdb's table is partial and in-frame only. The sample has roughly 53,000 clones. CDR1 SNHLY and CDR2 FYNNEI come from the germline V gene. The CDR3 has 16 residues. J lost 5 bases, V lost 6 bases, and 9 bases had no gene match. Details on this clone: Its antigen is not known. The read halts 3 residues ahead of the CDR3 end, with the missing end drawn from the germline J gene.

Thawed PBMCs were FACS-sorted into unstimulated CD4+CD25+CD127- regulatory T cells, CD4+CD25- non-regulatory cells, CD4 and CD8 cells. The specimen was CD4+ T cells from blood, collected before the transplant. This TCR was recovered from a human donor who received a combined kidney and bone marrow transplant. The chain employs TRBV2 and TRBJ2-2, with TRBD2 identical over 10 bases. CDR3 sequence: CASRSLAGGGTGELFF. The sequenced part of the CDR3 DNA is TGTGCCAGCAGGAGCTTAGCGGGAGGAGGGACCGGGGAG.